Listed here are 25 T cell receptor beta chains from one sample, sequenced in a study of blood T cells in healthy people across ages. Next came a second PCR, run for about 7 to 11 cycles, which used a sample-barcoded 5' primer along with a J-beta primer mix. Each CDR3 protein is one row after TCRdb ran MiXCR on the 5' RACE reads. The sample records about 1,500,000 distinct CDR3 sequences, approximately 28% being singletons. Input material: blood. All receptors come from a woman aged 25 to 45 in good health.

The chain has TRBV30 and TRBJ1-2; D might be TRBD1 (6 bases). Trimming took off 0 bases at V and 9 bases at J, with 14 bases between the two ends. CDR1 and CDR2 (germline): GTSNPN, SVGIG (reference sequence). The CDR3 is 13 residues long. The CDR3 region is CAWSVGGRERYTF. In DNA form, the CDR3 reads TGTGCCTGGAGTGTTGGGGGCAGGGAACGCTACACCTTC.

The rearrangement links TRBV3-1 to TRBJ1-1; TRBD1 is a possible D gene (5 bases). Trimming pared 2 bases from V and 5 bases from J, leaving 9 bases between. This CDR3 spans 13 amino acids. Germline V gene sequence: CDR1 LGHDT, CDR2 YNNKEL (reference sequence). This CDR3 reads CASSQSRGTEAFF. In DNA, the CDR3 is TGTGCCAGCAGCCAAAGTCGGGGGACTGAAGCTTTCTTT.

This clonotype was seen repeatedly, ten times or more. The chain uses TRBV20-1 and TRBJ2-1; D is unresolved. From germline, CDR1 is DFQATT and CDR2 SNEGSKA (reference sequence). The CDR3 has 13 residues. V was shortened by 5 bases and J by 5 bases, with 13 bases between the two germline ends. The CDR3, as DNA: TGCAGTGCTGAGTACGGGCGGAACAATGAGCAGTTCTTC. As protein: CSAEYGRNNEQFF.

This clonotype has a count of ten or more. The V and J genes are TRBV5-1 and TRBJ2-5; D is unresolved. Germline V gives CDR1 SGHRS, CDR2 YFSETQ. The V and J ends lost 6 bases and 5 bases respectively, with 11 bases between them. The CDR3 spans 12 residues. The CDR3 loop reads CASMENRETQYF. CDR3 DNA sequence: TGCGCCAGCATGGAGAATAGGGAGACCCAGTACTTC.

The V call is TRBV11-1, the J call TRBJ1-1; D is undetermined. Germline CDR1 and CDR2: SGHAT and FQDESV (reference sequence). Trimming took off 1 base at V and 1 base at J, with 19 bases between the two ends. This CDR3 has 18 residues. The CDR3 here is CASSLVVGPGRTNTEAFF. In nucleotides, the CDR3 is TGTGCCAGCAGCTTAGTCGTCGGGCCCGGACGGACGAACACTGAAGCTTTCTTT.

This clonotype was seen repeatedly, ten times or more. V is TRBV6-1 and J is TRBJ2-3; D is possibly TRBD2 (5 bases). Germline CDR1 MNHNS, CDR2 SASEGT. V shed 6 bases and J shed 1 base, with 11 bases lying between them. The CDR3 is 14 amino acids. The CDR3 nucleotides are TGTGCCAGCAGCCGGAAGGGAGGCACAGATACGCAGTATTTT. Its protein product is CASSRKGGTDTQYF.

This clonotype was found many times. This sequence joins TRBV7-9 and TRBJ2-1, with 7 bases aligning to TRBD1. V shed 6 bases and J 9 bases; nucleotides not matched to a gene: 17. There are 16 residues in the CDR3. CDR1 and CDR2 from the germline V gene are SEHNR and FQNEAQ (reference sequence). The CDR3 is CASRFGIRGRLGEQFF. CDR3 nucleotide sequence: TGTGCCAGCAGATTTGGGATTAGGGGGCGCCTTGGTGAGCAGTTCTTC.

This clonotype was seen a handful of times. CDR3 nucleotide sequence: TGTGCCGGATCAACACGGGAATCTGGGGCCAACGTCCTGACTTTC. Its protein is CAGSTRESGANVLTF. This rearrangement joins TRBV7-9 to TRBJ2-6, with D tentatively TRBD2 (5 bases). The ends were cut back, 11 bases at V and 1 base at J, with 15 bases in the middle. Germline loops: CDR1 SEHNR, CDR2 FQNEAQ (reference sequence). The CDR3 is 15 residues long. Drawing the rest from reference TRBV7-9 and TRBJ2-6, the complete variable domain is DTGVSQNPRHKITKRGQNVTFRCDPISEHNRLYWYRQTLGQGPEFLTYFQNEAQLEKSRLLSDRFSAERPKGSFSTLEIQRTEQGDSAMYLCAGSTRESGANVLTFGAGSRLTVL.

The chain joins TRBV12-5 to TRBJ2-3; D perhaps matches TRBD1 (6 bases). Between the trimmed V and J ends, which lost 4 bases and 2 bases, there was a span of 19 bases. Germline CDR1 reads LGHNT; CDR2 reads FRNRAP. This CDR3 has 17 amino acids. This CDR3 is CASGWAVQGSYTDTQYF. For the CDR3, the DNA is TGTGCTAGTGGTTGGGCGGTGCAGGGGTCCTACACAGATACGCAGTATTTT.

In this sample, this clonotype turned up a few times. The rearrangement joins TRBV12-3 or TRBV12-4 to TRBJ2-7; D possibly corresponds to TRBD1 (7 bases). V lost 2 bases to trimming and J lost 5 bases, with 16 bases between them. The CDR3 spans 15 residues. The CDR3 DNA follows: TGTGCCAGCAGTTTAAGGAGGGGGCAGCGAAACGAGCAGTACTTC. It specifies CASSLRRGQRNEQYF.

This clonotype was found once. An end of the junction differs from the germline gene, which may be a read error. The genes are TRBV11-2 and TRBJ2-5; TRBD2 matches 9 bases. Per germline, CDR1 SGHAT and CDR2 FQNNGV. The CDR3 contains 15 residues. The DNA of the CDR3 is TGTGCTAGCAGCTTACGTTGGACTAGCGCAGAGACCCAGTACTTC. Amino acid sequence: CASSLRWTSAETQYF.

This clonotype was recorded only once. This chain joins TRBV12-3 or TRBV12-4 and TRBJ1-2, with D perhaps matching TRBD1 (5 bases). The CDR3 covers 13 residues. The germline V and J ends were trimmed by 11 bases and 8 bases, with 21 bases remaining between them. CDR3 sequence: CAGSTTGGDGYTF. CDR3 bases: TGTGCCGGCTCGACCACCGGGGGAGACGGCTACACCTTC.

Ten or more counts support this clonotype. The chain uses TRBV6-5 and TRBJ1-5, with D possibly matching TRBD1 (6 bases). CDR3 length: 14 amino acids. CDR1 is MNHEY and CDR2 is SVGAGI in the germline V gene. V gave up 2 bases and J gave up 6 bases, with 11 bases separating them. The CDR3 bases are TGTGCCAGCAGTTACGGGGGGGCCGGTCAGCCCCAGCATTTT. Translating gives CASSYGGAGQPQHF.

The rearrangement uses TRBV3-1 and TRBJ1-2; maybe TRBD1 (6 bases). Germline V gives CDR1 LGHDT, CDR2 YNNKEL (reference sequence). The CDR3 contains 14 residues. The ends were cut back, 5 bases at V and 9 bases at J, with 19 bases in the middle. The CDR3 sequence: CASSVKTGIDCYTF. In DNA form, the CDR3 reads TGTGCCAGCAGCGTGAAGACAGGAATTGATTGCTACACCTTC.

The CDR3 protein is CASSYTGTGRYEQFF. CDR3 nucleotides: TGTGCCAGCAGCTATACCGGGACAGGGCGTTATGAGCAGTTCTTC. V is TRBV6-6 and J is TRBJ2-1; TRBD1 agrees at 9 bases. The CDR3 runs 15 residues. V was pared by 6 bases and J by 8 bases, with 11 bases of the junction left unmatched. CDR1 MNHNY and CDR2 SVGAGI come from the germline V gene (reference sequence).

The V call is TRBV10-3, the J call TRBJ2-1; weak D call: TRBD1 (6 bases). The CDR3 is 13 residues long. Trimming shortened V by 3 bases and J by 12 bases, and 15 bases separated the two germline ends. Germline V lookup: CDR1 ENHRY, CDR2 SYGVKD. Here the CDR3 reads CAISERGSDGQFF. The CDR3 nucleotides read TGTGCCATCAGTGAAAGGGGGTCCGATGGGCAGTTCTTC.

V is TRBV20-1 and J is TRBJ1-6; D not resolved. V was pared by 3 bases and J by 10 bases, with 16 bases between. This CDR3 is built from 14 residues. In germline, CDR1 is DFQATT, CDR2 SNEGSKA (reference sequence). The CDR3 coding sequence is TGCAGTGCTAGTTATTCTGGGAAGCGCTCACCCCTCCACTTT. Translation: CSASYSGKRSPLHF.

The chain recombines TRBV7-2 with TRBJ2-1, with D maybe TRBD2 (6 bases). Between the trimmed V and J ends, which lost 9 bases and 1 base, there was a span of 16 bases. Germline lookup yields CDR1 SGHTA and CDR2 FQGNSA. CDR3 length: 15 residues. The DNA for the CDR3 is TGTGCCAGGGAACCGGGAGCGGATTCCTACAATGAGCAGTTCTTC. It yields the protein CAREPGADSYNEQFF.

This clonotype has just a few counts. The chain links TRBV4-1 to TRBJ1-2, with 10 bases lining up with TRBD1. Germline V gene lookup returns CDR1 MGHRA and CDR2 YSYEKL. The length of the CDR3 is 16 residues. The V segment lost 2 bases and the J segment 5 bases; nucleotides outside the gene matches: 8. This CDR3 is CASSQSQRQGAYGYTF. The CDR3 DNA follows: TGCGCCAGCAGCCAATCCCAGCGACAGGGGGCGTATGGCTACACCTTC.

This clonotype was detected only a few times. V gene TRBV5-1 combines with J gene TRBJ2-3; weak D call: TRBD2 (6 bases). This CDR3 is built from 14 residues. Germline V gives CDR1 SGHRS, CDR2 YFSETQ. The V and J ends lost 4 bases and 5 bases respectively, with 14 bases between them. The CDR3 loop is CASSEKRVGDTQYF. The CDR3 DNA follows: TGCGCCAGCAGCGAGAAGCGGGTTGGAGATACGCAGTATTTT.

This clonotype was observed a few times. A much larger clone differs by one base, so this may be a read error. The chain joins TRBV6-5 to TRBJ1-4, with D perhaps TRBD1 (5 bases). The CDR3 extends over 14 amino acids. Between the trimmed V and J ends, which lost 4 bases and 2 bases, there was a span of 8 bases. Per the germline V gene, CDR1 is MNHEY and CDR2 is SVGAGI. The CDR3 spells CASSFAGTNEKLFF. The CDR3, as DNA: TGTGCCAGCAGTTTCGCAGGGACTAATGAAAAACTGTTTTTT.

CDR3 DNA sequence: TGCGCCACCCCTAACGCGTCCTCCTATCAGCCCCAGCATTTT. Residues: CATPNASSYQPQHF. V and J are TRBV5-1 and TRBJ1-5; D uncertain. CDR1 is SGHRS, CDR2 YFSETQ, per germline. V was trimmed by 9 bases and J by 5 bases, leaving 18 bases between them. This CDR3 comprises 14 residues. The full variable domain, completed using reference TRBV5-1 and TRBJ1-5, is KAGVTQTPRYLIKTRGQQVTLSCSPISGHRSVSWYQQTPGQGLQFLFEYFSETQRNKGNFPGRFSGRQFSNSRSEMNVSTLELGDSALYLCATPNASSYQPQHFGDGTRLSIL.

The chain combines TRBV20-1 with TRBJ1-2; D is undetermined. The germline CDR1 and CDR2 sequences are DFQATT and SNEGSKA (reference sequence). Deletions cut 5 bases from V and 2 bases from J, with 9 bases between. The CDR3 consists of 12 residues. This CDR3 reads CSALGRNYGYTF. Written as DNA, the CDR3 is TGCAGTGCTCTCGGCAGGAACTATGGCTACACCTTC.

This clonotype showed up many times. V and J are TRBV5-1 and TRBJ2-1, with 8 bases aligning to TRBD1. The CDR3 totals 16 residues. Germline CDR1 is SGHRS and CDR2 is YFSETQ. V was pared by 0 bases and J by 4 bases, with 6 bases of the junction left unmatched. CDR3 bases: TGCGCCAGCAGCTTGGGTACCGGGACAGGTTACAATGAGCAGTTCTTC. Its translation is CASSLGTGTGYNEQFF.

This clonotype has only a few counts. The chain uses TRBV12-3 or TRBV12-4 and TRBJ2-7, with 9 bases aligning to TRBD2. The J call may be in error: the DNA end matches TRBJ2-5 better. The CDR3 has 14 amino acids. CDR3 in amino acids: CASSSSGVGETQYF. For the CDR3, the DNA is TGTGCCAGCAGTTCTAGCGGGGTCGGGGAGACCCAGTACTTC.